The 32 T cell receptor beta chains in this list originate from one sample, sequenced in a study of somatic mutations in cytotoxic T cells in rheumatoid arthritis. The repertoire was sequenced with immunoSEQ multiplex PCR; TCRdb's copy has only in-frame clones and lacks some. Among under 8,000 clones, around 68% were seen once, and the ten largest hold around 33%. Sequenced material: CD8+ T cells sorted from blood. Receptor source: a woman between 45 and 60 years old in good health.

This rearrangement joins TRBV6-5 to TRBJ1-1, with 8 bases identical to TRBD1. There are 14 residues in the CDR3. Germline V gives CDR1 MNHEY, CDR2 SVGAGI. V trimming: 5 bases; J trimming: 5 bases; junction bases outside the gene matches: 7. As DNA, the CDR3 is TGTGCCAGCAGTAGAGGACAGGGTTGGACTGAAGCTTTCTTT. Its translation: CASSRGQGWTEAFF.

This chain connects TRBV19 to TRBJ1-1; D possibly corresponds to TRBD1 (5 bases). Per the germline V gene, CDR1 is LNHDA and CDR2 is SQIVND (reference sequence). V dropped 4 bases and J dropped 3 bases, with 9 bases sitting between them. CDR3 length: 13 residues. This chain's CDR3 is CASSTGLYTEAFF. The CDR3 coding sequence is TGTGCCAGTAGTACAGGGCTATACACTGAAGCTTTCTTT.

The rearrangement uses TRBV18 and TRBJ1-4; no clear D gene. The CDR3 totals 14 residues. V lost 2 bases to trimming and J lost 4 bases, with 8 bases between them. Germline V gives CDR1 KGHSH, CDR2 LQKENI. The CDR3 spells CASSPARVNEKLFF. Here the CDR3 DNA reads TGTGCCAGCTCACCAGCCCGCGTTAATGAAAAACTGTTTTTT.

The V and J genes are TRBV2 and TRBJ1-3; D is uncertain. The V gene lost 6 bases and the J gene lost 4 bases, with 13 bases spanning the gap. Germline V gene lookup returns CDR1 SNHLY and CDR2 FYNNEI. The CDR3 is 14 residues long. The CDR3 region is CASRAAGVGNTIYF. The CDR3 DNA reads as TGTGCCAGCAGGGCCGCGGGCGTGGGAAACACCATATATTTT.

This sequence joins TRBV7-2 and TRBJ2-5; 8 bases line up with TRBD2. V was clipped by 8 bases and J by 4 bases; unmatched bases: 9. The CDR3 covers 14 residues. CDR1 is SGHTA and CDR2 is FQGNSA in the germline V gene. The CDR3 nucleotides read TGTGCCAGCTTATTCCCGGGGGGGCGAGAGACCCAGTACTTC. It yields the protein CASLFPGGRETQYF.

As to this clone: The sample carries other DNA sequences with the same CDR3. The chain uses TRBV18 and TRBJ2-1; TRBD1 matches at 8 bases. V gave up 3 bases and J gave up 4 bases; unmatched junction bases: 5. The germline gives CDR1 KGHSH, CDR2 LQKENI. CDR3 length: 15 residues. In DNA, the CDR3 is TGTGCCAGCTCACCCCCGGACAGGGTTTACAATGAGCAGTTCTTC. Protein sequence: CASSPPDRVYNEQFF.

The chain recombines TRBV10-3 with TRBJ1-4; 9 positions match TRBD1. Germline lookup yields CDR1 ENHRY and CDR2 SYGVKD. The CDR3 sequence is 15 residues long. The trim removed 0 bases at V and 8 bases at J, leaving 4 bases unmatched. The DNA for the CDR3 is TGTGCCATCAGTGAGTCAGGGACAGGGAAGGAAAAACTGTTTTTT. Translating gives CAISESGTGKEKLFF.

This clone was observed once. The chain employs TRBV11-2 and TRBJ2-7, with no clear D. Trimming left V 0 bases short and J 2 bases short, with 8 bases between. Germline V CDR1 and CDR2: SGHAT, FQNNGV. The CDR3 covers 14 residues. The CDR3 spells CASSLDSEAYEQYF. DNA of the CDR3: TGTGCCAGCAGCTTAGACAGCGAAGCCTACGAGCAGTACTTC.

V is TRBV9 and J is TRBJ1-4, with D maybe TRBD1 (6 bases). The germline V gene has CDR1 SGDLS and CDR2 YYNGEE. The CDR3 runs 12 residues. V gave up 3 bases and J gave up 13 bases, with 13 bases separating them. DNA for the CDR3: TGTGCCAGCAGCGGAGGGGACATGGGACTGTTTTTT. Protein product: CASSGGDMGLFF.

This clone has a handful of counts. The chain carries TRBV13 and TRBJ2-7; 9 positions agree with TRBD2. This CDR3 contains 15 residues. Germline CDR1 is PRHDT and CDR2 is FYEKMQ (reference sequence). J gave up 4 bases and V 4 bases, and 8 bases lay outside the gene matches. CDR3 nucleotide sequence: TGTGCCAGCAGCTCTTCTGCTAGCGGGGATTACGAGCAGTACTTC. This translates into CASSSSASGDYEQYF.

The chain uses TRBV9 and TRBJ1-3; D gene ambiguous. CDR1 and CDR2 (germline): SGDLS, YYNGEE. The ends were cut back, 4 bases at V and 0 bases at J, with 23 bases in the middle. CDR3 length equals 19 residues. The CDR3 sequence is CASSNPAGVDMNSGNTIYF. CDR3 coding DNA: TGTGCCAGCAGCAATCCCGCAGGCGTCGATATGAACTCTGGAAACACCATATATTTT.

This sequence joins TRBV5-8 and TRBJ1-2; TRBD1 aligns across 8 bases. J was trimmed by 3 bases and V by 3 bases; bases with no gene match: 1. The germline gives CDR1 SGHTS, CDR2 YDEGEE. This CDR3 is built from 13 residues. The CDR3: CASSSGGDYGYTF. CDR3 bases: TGTGCCAGCAGCTCAGGGGGCGACTATGGCTACACCTTC.

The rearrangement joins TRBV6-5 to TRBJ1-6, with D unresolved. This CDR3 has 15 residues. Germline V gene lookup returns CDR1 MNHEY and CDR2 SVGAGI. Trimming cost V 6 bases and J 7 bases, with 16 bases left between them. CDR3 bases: TGTGCCAGCAGGCGGCTCGATCGGGAGAATTCACCCCTCCACTTT. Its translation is CASRRLDRENSPLHF.

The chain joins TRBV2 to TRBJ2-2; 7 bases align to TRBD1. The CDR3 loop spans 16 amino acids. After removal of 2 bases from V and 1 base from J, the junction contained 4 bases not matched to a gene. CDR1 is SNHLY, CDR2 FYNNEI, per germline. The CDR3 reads CASSETGVRNTGELFF. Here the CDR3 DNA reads TGTGCCAGCAGTGAAACAGGGGTTAGGAACACCGGGGAGCTGTTTTTT.

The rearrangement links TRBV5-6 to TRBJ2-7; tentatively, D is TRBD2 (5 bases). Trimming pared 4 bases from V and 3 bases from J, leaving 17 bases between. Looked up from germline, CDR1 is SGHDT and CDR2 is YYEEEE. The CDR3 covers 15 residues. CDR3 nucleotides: TGTGCCAGCAGCGGAGAGAGGGAAGGATACTACGAGCAGTACTTC. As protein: CASSGEREGYYEQYF.

CDR3 sequence reads: CASSLTAGYNEQFF. DNA for the CDR3: TGTGCCAGCAGCTTAACGGCGGGGTACAATGAGCAGTTCTTC. The V gene is TRBV7-3, the J gene TRBJ2-1; D may be TRBD2 (6 bases). The V gene lost 0 bases and the J gene lost 4 bases, with 7 bases spanning the gap. The CDR3 length is 14 residues. Germline loops: CDR1 SGHTA, CDR2 FQGTGA.

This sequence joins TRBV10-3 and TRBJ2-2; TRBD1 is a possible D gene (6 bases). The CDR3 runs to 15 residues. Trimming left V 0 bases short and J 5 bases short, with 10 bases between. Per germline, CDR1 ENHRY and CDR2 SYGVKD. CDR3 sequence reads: CAISESQGWTGELFF. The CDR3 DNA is TGTGCCATCAGTGAGTCTCAGGGGTGGACCGGGGAGCTGTTTTTT.

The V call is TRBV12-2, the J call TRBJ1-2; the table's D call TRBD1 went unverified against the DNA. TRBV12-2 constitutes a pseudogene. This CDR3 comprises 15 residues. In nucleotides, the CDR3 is TGTGCAAGTCGCTTAGAGGTGGCAGGCCATGGTGGCTACACCTTC. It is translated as CASRLEVAGHGGYTF.

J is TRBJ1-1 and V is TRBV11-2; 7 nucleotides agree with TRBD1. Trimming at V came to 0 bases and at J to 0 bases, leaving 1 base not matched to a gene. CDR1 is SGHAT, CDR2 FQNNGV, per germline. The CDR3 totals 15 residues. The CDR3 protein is CASSLDTGVNTEAFF. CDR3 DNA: TGTGCCAGCAGCTTAGATACAGGGGTGAACACTGAAGCTTTCTTT.

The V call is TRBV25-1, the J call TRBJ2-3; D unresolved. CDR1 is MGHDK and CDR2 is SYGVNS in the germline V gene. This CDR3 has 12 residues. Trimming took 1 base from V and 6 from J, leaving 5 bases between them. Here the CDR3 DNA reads TGTGCCAGCAGTGAATCTCCGGATACGCAGTATTTT. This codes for CASSESPDTQYF.

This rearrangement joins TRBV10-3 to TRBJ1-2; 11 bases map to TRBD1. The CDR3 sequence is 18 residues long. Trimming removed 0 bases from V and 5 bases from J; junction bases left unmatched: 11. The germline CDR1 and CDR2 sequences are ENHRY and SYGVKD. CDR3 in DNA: TGTGCCATCAGTGAGTCTTTAGGACAGGGGGCTGTCGGGTATGGCTACACCTTC. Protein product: CAISESLGQGAVGYGYTF.

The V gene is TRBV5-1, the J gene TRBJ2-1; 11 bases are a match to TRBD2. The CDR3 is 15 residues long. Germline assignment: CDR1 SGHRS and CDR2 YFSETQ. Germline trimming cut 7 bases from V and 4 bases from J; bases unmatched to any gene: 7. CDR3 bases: TGCGCCAGCTCCGAAGGGACTAGCGGATACAATGAGCAGTTCTTC. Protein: CASSEGTSGYNEQFF.

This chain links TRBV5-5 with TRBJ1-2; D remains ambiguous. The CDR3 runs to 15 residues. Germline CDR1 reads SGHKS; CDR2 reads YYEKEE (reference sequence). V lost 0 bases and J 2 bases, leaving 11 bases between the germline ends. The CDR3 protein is CASSLAASGNYGYTF. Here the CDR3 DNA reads TGTGCCAGCAGCTTGGCGGCATCAGGAAACTATGGCTACACCTTC.

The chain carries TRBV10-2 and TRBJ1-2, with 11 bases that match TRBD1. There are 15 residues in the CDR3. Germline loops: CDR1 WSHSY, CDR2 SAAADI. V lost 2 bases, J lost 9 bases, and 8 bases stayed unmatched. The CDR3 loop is CASSEGTGGFSRYTF. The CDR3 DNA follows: TGCGCCAGCAGTGAGGGGACAGGGGGTTTCAGTCGCTACACCTTC.

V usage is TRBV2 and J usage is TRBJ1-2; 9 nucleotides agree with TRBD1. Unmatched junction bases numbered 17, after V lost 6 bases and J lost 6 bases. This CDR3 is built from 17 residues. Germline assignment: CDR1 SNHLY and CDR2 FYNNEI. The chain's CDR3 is CASSPRDRVRGVHGYTF. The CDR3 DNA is TGTGCCAGCAGCCCCCGGGACAGGGTAAGGGGAGTCCATGGCTACACCTTC.

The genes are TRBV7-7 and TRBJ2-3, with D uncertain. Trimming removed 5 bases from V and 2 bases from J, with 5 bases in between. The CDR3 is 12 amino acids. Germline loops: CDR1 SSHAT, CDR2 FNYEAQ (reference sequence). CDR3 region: CASSPYTDTQYF. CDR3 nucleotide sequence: TGTGCCAGCAGCCCGTACACAGATACGCAGTATTTT.

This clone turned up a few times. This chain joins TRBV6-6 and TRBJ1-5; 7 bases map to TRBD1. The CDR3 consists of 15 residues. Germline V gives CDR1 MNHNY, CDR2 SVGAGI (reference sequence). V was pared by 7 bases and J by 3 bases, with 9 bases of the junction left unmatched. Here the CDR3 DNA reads TGTGCCAGCACTTGGGGGGACAGCCCCAATCAGCCCCAGCATTTT. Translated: CASTWGDSPNQPQHF.

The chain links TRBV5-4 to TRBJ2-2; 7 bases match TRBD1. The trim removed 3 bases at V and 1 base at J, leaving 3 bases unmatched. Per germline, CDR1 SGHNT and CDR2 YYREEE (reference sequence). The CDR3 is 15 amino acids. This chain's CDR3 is CASSSGTENTGELFF. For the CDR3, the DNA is TGTGCCAGCAGCTCCGGGACAGAGAACACCGGGGAGCTGTTTTTT.

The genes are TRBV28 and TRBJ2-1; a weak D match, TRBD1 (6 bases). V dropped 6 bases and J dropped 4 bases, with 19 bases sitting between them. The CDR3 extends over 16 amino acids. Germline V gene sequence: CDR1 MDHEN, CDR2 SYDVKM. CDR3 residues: CASRFRLPGVYNEQFF. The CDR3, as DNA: TGTGCCAGCAGGTTCCGACTACCAGGGGTTTACAATGAGCAGTTCTTC.

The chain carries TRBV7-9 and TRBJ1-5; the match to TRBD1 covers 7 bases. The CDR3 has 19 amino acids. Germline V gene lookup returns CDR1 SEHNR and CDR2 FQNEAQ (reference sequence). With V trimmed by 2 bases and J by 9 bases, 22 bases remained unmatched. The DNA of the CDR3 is TGTGCCAGCAGCTTACGCGGGGACGGGACAGAGCCGCCGTGGGCGCCCCAGCATTTT. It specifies CASSLRGDGTEPPWAPQHF.

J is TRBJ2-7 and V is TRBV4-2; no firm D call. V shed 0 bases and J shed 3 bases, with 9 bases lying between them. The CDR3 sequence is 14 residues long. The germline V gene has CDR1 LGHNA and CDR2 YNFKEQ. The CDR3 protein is CASSQDLGDYEQYF. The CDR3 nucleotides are TGTGCCAGCAGCCAAGATCTCGGAGACTACGAGCAGTACTTC.

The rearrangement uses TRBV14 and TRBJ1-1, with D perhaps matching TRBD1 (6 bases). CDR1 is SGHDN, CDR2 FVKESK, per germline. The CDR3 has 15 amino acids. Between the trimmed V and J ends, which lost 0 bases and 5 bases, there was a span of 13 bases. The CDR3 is CASSQDWGRRTEAFF. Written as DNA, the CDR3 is TGTGCCAGCAGCCAAGACTGGGGGCGCAGGACTGAAGCTTTCTTT.